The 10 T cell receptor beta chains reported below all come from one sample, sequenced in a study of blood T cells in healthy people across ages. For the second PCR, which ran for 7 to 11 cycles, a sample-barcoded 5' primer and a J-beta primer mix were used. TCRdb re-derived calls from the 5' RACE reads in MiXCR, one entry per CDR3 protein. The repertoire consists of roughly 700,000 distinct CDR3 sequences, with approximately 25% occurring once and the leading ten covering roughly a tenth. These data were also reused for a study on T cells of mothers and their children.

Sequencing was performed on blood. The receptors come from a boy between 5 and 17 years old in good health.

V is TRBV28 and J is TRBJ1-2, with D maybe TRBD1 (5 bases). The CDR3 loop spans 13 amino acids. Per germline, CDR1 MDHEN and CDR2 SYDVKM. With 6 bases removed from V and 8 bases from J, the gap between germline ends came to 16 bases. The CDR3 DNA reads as TGTGCCAGCAGAAGGGATATGGCAGGGGGCTACACCTTC. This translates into CASRRDMAGGYTF.

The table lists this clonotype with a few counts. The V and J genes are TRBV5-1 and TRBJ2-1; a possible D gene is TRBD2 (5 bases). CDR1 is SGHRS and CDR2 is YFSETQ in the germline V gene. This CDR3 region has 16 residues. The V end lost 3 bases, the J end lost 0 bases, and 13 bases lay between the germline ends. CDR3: CASSSGVLPSYNEQFF. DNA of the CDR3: TGCGCCAGCAGCTCCGGGGTCCTACCCTCCTACAATGAGCAGTTCTTC. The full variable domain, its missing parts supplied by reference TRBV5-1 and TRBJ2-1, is KAGVTQTPRYLIKTRGQQVTLSCSPISGHRSVSWYQQTPGQGLQFLFEYFSETQRNKGNFPGRFSGRQFSNSRSEMNVSTLELGDSALYLCASSSGVLPSYNEQFFGPGTRLTVL.

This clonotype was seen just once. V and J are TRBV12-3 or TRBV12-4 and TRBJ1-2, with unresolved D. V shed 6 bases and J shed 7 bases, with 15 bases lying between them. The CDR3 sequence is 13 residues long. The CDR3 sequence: CASSPCRGCGYTF. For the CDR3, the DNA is TGTGCCAGCAGCCCTTGTCGGGGATGTGGCTACACCTTC.

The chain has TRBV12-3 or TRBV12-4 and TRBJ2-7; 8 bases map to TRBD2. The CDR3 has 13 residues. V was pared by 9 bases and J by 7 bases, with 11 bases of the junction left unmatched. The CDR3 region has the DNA TGTGCCAGTTCTAGGGGACTAGAGCAAGAGCAGTACTTC. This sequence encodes CASSRGLEQEQYF.

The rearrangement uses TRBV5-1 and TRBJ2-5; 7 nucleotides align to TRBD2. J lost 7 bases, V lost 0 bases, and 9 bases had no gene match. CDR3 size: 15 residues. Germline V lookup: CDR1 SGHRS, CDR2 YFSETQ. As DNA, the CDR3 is TGCGCCAGCAGCTTGGCCGCGGGGGACGCTATGACCCAGTACTTC. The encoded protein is CASSLAAGDAMTQYF.

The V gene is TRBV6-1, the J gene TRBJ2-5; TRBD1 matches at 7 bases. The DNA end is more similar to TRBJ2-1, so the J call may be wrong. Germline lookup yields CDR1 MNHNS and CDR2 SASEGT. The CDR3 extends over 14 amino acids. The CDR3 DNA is TGTGCCAGCATCATAGACAGGGAATACAATGAGCAGTTCTTC. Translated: CASIIDREYNEQFF.

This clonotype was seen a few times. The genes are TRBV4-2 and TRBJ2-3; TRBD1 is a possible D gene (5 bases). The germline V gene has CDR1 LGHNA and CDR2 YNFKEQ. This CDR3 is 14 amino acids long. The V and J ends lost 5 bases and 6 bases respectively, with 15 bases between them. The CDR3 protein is CASSSRTSEDTQYF. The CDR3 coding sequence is TGTGCCAGCAGCTCTCGGACATCGGAGGATACGCAGTATTTT.

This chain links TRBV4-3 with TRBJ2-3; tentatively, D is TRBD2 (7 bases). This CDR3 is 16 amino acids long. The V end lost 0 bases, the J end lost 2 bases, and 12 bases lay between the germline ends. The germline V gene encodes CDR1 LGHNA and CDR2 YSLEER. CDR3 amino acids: CASSQDPGGLTDTQYF. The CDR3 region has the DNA TGCGCCAGCAGCCAAGATCCGGGGGGCCTCACAGATACGCAGTATTTT.

CDR3 DNA: TGCAGCGTACGCAGGACGGATAATTCACCCCTCCACTTT. This gives the protein CSVRRTDNSPLHF. V gene TRBV29-1 combines with J gene TRBJ1-6; no reliable D call. Germline loops: CDR1 SQVTM, CDR2 ANQGSEA. The CDR3 has 13 amino acids. The ends were cut back, 6 bases at V and 5 bases at J, with 11 bases in the middle.

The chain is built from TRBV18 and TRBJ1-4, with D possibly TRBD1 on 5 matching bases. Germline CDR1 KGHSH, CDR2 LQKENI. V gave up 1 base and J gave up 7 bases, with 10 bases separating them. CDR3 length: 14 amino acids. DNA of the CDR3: TGTGCCAGCTCACCACGAGGGGCTGGTGAAAAACTGTTTTTT. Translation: CASSPRGAGEKLFF.